One sample yielded the 18 T cell receptor beta chains listed below, sequenced in a study of blood T cells in healthy people across ages (dated by TCRdb to about 2015). The library was built by means of 5' RACE. The sequencer listed for this sample is Illumina HiSeq 2500. A second PCR of about 7 to 12 cycles was performed with a sample-barcoded 5' primer and a J-beta primer mix. TCRdb ran its own pipeline on the public reads, namely fastp trimming at Q25 and MiXCR clone calling, and kept in-frame beta chains. Rows merge per CDR3 protein into single entries with the most common DNA and genes. The sample has about 800,000 distinct CDR3 sequences on record, about 46% of them singletons. The leading ten clones occupy about a sixth of the sample. Sequences were obtained from blood. The receptors stem from a man older than 75 in good health.

The rearrangement joins TRBV28 to TRBJ2-1; TRBD2 matches at 11 bases. Looked up from germline, CDR1 is MDHEN and CDR2 is SYDVKM. J was trimmed by 8 bases and V by 5 bases; bases with no gene match: 8. The length of the CDR3 is 15 residues. The CDR3 DNA is TGTGCCAGCAGTGTGACTAGCGGGATCGTCCATGAGCAGTTCTTC. Its protein product is CASSVTSGIVHEQFF.

This CDR3 is CAGTGLAFLNSDEQFF. In DNA form, the CDR3 reads TGTGCCGGCACGGGACTAGCGTTTCTTAATTCCGATGAGCAGTTCTTC. V usage is TRBV28 and J usage is TRBJ2-1; 10 nucleotides match TRBD2. The CDR3 extends over 16 amino acids. The junction had 18 bases not matched to a gene; V was cut back by 11 bases and J by 8 bases. Germline-derived CDR1 and CDR2 are MDHEN and SYDVKM.

This clonotype was counted only a few times. This rearrangement joins TRBV12-3 or TRBV12-4 to TRBJ2-3; 7 bases map to TRBD1. The CDR3 consists of 13 residues. V lost 6 bases and J lost 10; bases outside the gene matches: 10. CDR3 loop: CASRIGWDSPQYF. DNA of the CDR3: TGTGCCAGCAGAATAGGGTGGGACAGCCCGCAGTATTTT.

This CDR3 reads CSVGRQKEQFF. For the CDR3, the DNA is TGCAGCGTTGGACGGCAGAAGGAGCAGTTCTTC. The chain uses TRBV29-1 and TRBJ2-1, with unresolved D. Germline loops: CDR1 SQVTM, CDR2 ANQGSEA. Trimming stripped 4 bases from V and 10 bases from J, with 11 bases between. The CDR3 has 11 residues.

The sample holds a few counts of this clonotype. The rearrangement joins TRBV20-1 to TRBJ1-1; D unresolved. Looked up from germline, CDR1 is DFQATT and CDR2 is SNEGSKA (reference sequence). The CDR3 covers 13 residues. Trimming shortened V by 5 bases and J by 1 base, and 11 bases separated the two germline ends. Here the CDR3 reads CSAPRFPNTEAFF. DNA of the CDR3: TGCAGTGCTCCCAGGTTTCCGAACACTGAAGCTTTCTTT.

This clonotype was found many times. The chain's CDR3 is CASSGGFSSYNEQFF. Here the CDR3 DNA reads TGTGCCAGCTCAGGGGGGTTTAGCTCCTACAATGAGCAGTTCTTC. The chain is built from TRBV6-1 and TRBJ2-1; TRBD1 might be the D (7 bases). This CDR3 is 15 amino acids long. Trimming removed 8 bases at V and 0 bases at J, with 14 bases between. Germline V gene data show CDR1 as MNHNS and CDR2 as SASEGT.

This chain links TRBV3-1 with TRBJ2-3, with a weak D call TRBD2 (6 bases). Germline CDR1 and CDR2: LGHDT and YNNKEL (reference sequence). CDR3 size: 14 residues. The V end lost 0 bases, the J end lost 7 bases, and 11 bases lay between the germline ends. The CDR3 here is CASSQEAGWHTQYF. The CDR3 DNA reads as TGTGCCAGCAGCCAAGAGGCGGGGTGGCATACGCAGTATTTT.

This clonotype has ten or more counts. The chain couples TRBV3-1 to TRBJ2-1; the match to TRBD2 covers 10 bases. The CDR3 sequence is 16 residues long. The V and J ends lost 4 bases and 9 bases, in that order; junction bases with no gene match: 12. Germline V gives CDR1 LGHDT, CDR2 YNNKEL (reference sequence). CDR3 loop: CASSPLAGGSSSEQFF. The CDR3 DNA reads TGTGCCAGCAGCCCTTTAGCGGGAGGATCTAGCAGTGAGCAGTTCTTC.

This clonotype came up a few times. This chain uses TRBV6-6 with TRBJ2-7; 7 positions match TRBD1. CDR1 MNHNY and CDR2 SVGAGI come from the germline V gene (reference sequence). With 10 bases clipped from V and 2 bases from J, the junction kept 5 bases outside the gene matches. This CDR3 has 12 residues. The CDR3 coding sequence is TGTGCCACCGGGACAGTTGCCTACGAGCAGTACTTC. The encoded protein is CATGTVAYEQYF.

The chain links TRBV21-1 to TRBJ2-5; the table gives TRBD2 as D, unverified against the DNA. TRBV21-1 corresponds to a pseudogene. The CDR3 contains 17 residues. CDR3 sequence: CASSIGLADNSYNEQYF. The CDR3 DNA is TGTGCCAGCAGCATCGGACTAGCGGATAACTCCTACAATGAGCAGTACTTC.

V gene TRBV10-3 combines with J gene TRBJ2-3; D gene unclear. CDR3 length: 15 residues. Germline V gene data show CDR1 as ENHRY and CDR2 as SYGVKD. Trimming stripped 2 bases from V and 4 bases from J, with 13 bases between. The CDR3 spells CAISEKVGISDTQYF. CDR3 bases: TGTGCCATCAGTGAGAAGGTGGGGATATCAGATACGCAGTATTTT.

This clonotype appeared a few times. V gene TRBV20-1 combines with J gene TRBJ2-5, with D uncertain. The CDR3 covers 15 residues. V was shortened by 7 bases and J by 1 base, with 19 bases between the two germline ends. Germline loops: CDR1 DFQATT, CDR2 SNEGSKA (reference sequence). CDR3 nucleotide sequence: TGCAGTGTCCCCTCCCCCACCTTACCCCAAGAGACCCAGTACTTC. This gives the protein CSVPSPTLPQETQYF.

This clonotype was counted once. V is TRBV7-3 and J is TRBJ2-5; 9 bases are shared with TRBD2. J gave up 11 bases and V 0 bases, and 19 bases lay outside the gene matches. Germline-derived CDR1 and CDR2 are SGHTA and FQGTGA. The CDR3 runs 18 residues. This chain's CDR3 is CASSLTLGAGGPLNEQYF. Here the CDR3 DNA reads TGTGCCAGCAGCTTAACGTTGGGGGCGGGAGGGCCCCTGAATGAGCAGTACTTC.

The chain links TRBV20-1 to TRBJ2-7, with D uncertain. CDR1 is DFQATT and CDR2 is SNEGSKA in the germline V gene (reference sequence). V gave up 7 bases and J gave up 2 bases, with 9 bases separating them. The CDR3 length is 11 residues. The CDR3 region has the DNA TGCAGTGGGGGAACGACCTACGAGCAGTACTTC. Encoded protein: CSGGTTYEQYF.

The gene calls are TRBV9 and TRBJ1-1, with D possibly being TRBD1 (5 bases). Germline CDR1 and CDR2: SGDLS and YYNGEE. The CDR3 covers 14 residues. V lost 4 bases and J 3 bases, leaving 13 bases between the germline ends. This CDR3 is CASSFRVGDTEAFF. The CDR3 coding sequence is TGTGCCAGCAGCTTCAGGGTAGGGGACACTGAAGCTTTCTTT.

The V call is TRBV27, the J call TRBJ2-1; 11 positions agree with TRBD2. The V gene end was trimmed by 6 bases and the J gene end by 6 bases; junction bases not matched to a gene: 7. The CDR3 length is 15 residues. CDR1 and CDR2 from the germline V gene are MNHEY and SMNVEV (reference sequence). The DNA of the CDR3 is TGTGCCAGCAGGAAACTAGCGGGAGTTGGCAATGAGCAGTTCTTC. Translating it yields CASRKLAGVGNEQFF.

The CDR3, as DNA: TGTGCCAGCAGCTTAAGGCCTAACCTAGCGGGAGGAGACCAAGAGACCCAGTACTTC. It codes for CASSLRPNLAGGDQETQYF. This chain uses TRBV7-9 with TRBJ2-5, with 11 bases lining up with TRBD2. The germline V gene encodes CDR1 SEHNR and CDR2 FQNEAQ (reference sequence). The V gene end was trimmed by 2 bases and the J gene end by 0 bases; junction bases not matched to a gene: 11. The CDR3 is 19 residues long. The whole variable domain, filled in from reference TRBV7-9 and TRBJ2-5, reads DTGVSQNPRHKITKRGQNVTFRCDPISEHNRLYWYRQTLGQGPEFLTYFQNEAQLEKSRLLSDRFSAERPKGSFSTLEIQRTEQGDSAMYLCASSLRPNLAGGDQETQYFGPGTRLLVL.

V gene TRBV29-1 combines with J gene TRBJ2-3, with a tentative D call TRBD1 (6 bases). V lost 7 bases and J lost 6, with 17 bases in between. Germline CDR1 reads SQVTM; CDR2 reads ANQGSEA. The CDR3 sequence is 13 residues long. Here the CDR3 DNA reads TGCAGCGCTGGTCCCGGGACATCTGATACGCAGTATTTT. As protein: CSAGPGTSDTQYF.